This T cell receptor (beta chain) was sequenced for a study of T-cell reconstitution after alpha-beta-depleted transplantation in children. General study results and limits: The main origin of T-cell counts and diversity one year after transplant was newly produced T cells. Surviving thymic progenitors and recipient T cells were the source of high TCRbeta diversity at day 60 in some patients.

Preparation of the TCRbeta library used unique molecular identifiers. TCRdb re-called the PCR reads through MiXCR, storing one row per CDR3 protein. The sample has 700,000 to 950,000 distinct CDR3 sequences, roughly 15% seen once. Germline CDR1 reads SNHLY; CDR2 reads FYNNEI. The V end was cut by 4 bases, the J end by 2 bases, with 16 bases between. The CDR3 runs to 16 residues. On this clonotype itself: Antigen specificity is unknown.

The sequence came from a male patient younger than 18 who had a stem cell transplant for acute lymphoblastic leukemia, so the T cells may come from the graft donor. The sequencing here drew on PBMCs, mostly from graft donor cells, taken 360 days after TCRalphabeta/CD19-depleted stem cell transplant. This chain uses TRBV2 with TRBJ2-3, with no clear D. The CDR3 is CASSGGVKPTTDTQYF. In DNA form, the CDR3 reads TGTGCCAGCAGTGGAGGAGTCAAACCGACCACAGATACGCAGTATTTT.